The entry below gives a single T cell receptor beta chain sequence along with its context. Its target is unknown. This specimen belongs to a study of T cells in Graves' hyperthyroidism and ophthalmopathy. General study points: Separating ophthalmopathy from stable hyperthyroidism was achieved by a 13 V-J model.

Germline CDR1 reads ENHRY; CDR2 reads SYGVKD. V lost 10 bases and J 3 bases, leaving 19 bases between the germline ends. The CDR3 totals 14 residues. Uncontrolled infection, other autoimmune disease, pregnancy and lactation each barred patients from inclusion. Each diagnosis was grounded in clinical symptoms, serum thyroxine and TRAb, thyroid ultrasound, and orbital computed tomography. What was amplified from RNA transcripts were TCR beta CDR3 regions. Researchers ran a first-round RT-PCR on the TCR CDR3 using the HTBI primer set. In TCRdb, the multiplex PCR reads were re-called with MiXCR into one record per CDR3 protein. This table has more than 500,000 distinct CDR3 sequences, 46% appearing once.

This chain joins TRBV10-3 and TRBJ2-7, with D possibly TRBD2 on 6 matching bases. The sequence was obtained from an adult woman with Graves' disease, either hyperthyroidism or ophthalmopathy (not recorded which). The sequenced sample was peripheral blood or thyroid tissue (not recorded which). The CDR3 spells CASAQGGLRYEQYF. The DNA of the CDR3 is TGTGCCAGCGCCCAAGGTGGACTACGCTACGAGCAGTACTTC.